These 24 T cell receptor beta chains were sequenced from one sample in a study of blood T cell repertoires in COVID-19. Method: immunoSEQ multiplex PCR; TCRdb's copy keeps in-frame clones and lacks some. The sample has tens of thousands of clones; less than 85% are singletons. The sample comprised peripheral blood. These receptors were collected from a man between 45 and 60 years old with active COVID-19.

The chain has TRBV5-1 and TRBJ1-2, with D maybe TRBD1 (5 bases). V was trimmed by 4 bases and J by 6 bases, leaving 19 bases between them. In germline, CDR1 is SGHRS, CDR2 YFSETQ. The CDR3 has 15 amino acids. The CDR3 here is CASSATRTGLDGYTF. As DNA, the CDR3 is TGCGCCAGCAGCGCTACTCGGACGGGACTTGATGGCTACACCTTC.

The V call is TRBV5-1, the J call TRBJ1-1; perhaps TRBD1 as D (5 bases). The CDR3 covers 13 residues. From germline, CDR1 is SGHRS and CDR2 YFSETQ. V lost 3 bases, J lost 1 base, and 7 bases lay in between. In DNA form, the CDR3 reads TGCGCCAGCAGCTGGACACCGAACACTGAAGCTTTCTTT. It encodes CASSWTPNTEAFF.

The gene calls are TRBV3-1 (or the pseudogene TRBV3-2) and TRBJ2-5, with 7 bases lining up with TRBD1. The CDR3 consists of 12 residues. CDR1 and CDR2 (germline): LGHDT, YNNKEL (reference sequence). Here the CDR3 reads CAIRQGRETQYF. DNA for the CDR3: TGTGCAATCCGACAGGGTCGGGAGACCCAGTACTTC.

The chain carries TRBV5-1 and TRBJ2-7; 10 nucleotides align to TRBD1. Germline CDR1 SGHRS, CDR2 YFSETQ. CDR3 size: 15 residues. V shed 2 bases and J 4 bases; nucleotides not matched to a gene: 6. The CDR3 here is CASSFLRDRGYEQYF. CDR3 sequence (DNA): TGCGCCAGCAGCTTCCTCCGGGACAGGGGTTACGAGCAGTACTTC.

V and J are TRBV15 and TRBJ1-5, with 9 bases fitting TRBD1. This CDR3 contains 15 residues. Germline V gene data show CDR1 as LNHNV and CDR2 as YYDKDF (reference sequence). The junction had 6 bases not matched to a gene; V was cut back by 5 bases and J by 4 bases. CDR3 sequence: CATSRQGVGNQPQHF. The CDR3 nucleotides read TGTGCCACCAGCCGACAGGGGGTAGGAAATCAGCCCCAGCATTTT.

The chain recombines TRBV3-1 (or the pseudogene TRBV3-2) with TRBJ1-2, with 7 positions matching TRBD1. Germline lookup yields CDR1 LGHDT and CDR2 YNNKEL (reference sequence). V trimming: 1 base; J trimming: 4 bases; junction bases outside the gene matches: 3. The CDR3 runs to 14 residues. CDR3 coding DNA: TGTGCCAGCAGCCAAGCGACAGGGAGCTATGGCTACACCTTC. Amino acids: CASSQATGSYGYTF.

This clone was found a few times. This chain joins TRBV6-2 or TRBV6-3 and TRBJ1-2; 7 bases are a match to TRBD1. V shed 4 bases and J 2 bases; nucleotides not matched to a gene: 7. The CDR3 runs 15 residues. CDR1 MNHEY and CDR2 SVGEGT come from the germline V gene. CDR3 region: CASSSPSQGNYGYTF. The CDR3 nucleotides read TGTGCCAGCAGTTCCCCTTCACAGGGGAACTATGGCTACACCTTC.

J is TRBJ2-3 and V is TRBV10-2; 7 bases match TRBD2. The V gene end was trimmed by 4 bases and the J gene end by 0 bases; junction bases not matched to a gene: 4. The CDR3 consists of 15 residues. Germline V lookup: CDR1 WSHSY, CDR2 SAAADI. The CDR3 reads CASSGQRGSTDTQYF. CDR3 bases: TGCGCCAGCAGTGGCCAGCGGGGTAGCACAGATACGCAGTATTTT.

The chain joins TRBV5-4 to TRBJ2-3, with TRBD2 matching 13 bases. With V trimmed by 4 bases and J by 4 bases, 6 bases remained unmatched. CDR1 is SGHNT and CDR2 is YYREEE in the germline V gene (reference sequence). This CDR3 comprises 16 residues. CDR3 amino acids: CASSPLTSGGPDTQYF. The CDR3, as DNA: TGTGCCAGCAGCCCATTGACTAGCGGGGGGCCAGATACGCAGTATTTT.

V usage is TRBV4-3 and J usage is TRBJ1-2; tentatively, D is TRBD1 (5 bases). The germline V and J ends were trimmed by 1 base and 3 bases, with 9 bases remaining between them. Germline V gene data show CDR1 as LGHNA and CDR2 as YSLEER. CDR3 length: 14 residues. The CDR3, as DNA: TGCGCCAGCAGCCAAGGCGGGGGGGACTATGGCTACACCTTC. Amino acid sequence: CASSQGGGDYGYTF.

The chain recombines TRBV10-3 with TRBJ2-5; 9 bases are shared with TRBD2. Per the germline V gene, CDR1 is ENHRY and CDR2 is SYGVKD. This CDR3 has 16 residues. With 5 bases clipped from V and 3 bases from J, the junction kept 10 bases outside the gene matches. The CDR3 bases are TGTGCCATCAGTAAAGGTAGCGGGGGACGCAAAGAGACCCAGTACTTC. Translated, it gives CAISKGSGGRKETQYF.

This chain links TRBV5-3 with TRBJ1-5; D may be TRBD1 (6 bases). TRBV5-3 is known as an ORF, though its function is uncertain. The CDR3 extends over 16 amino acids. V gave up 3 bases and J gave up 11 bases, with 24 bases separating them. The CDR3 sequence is CARSCLRGGVLVAQHF. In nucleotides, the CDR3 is TGTGCCAGAAGCTGCCTCAGGGGAGGGGTTCTCGTTGCCCAGCATTTT.

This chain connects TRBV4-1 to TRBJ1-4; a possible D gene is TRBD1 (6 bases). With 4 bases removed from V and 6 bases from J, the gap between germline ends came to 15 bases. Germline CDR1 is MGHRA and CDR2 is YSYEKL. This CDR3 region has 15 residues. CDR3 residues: CASSRNRERDEKLFF. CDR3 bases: TGCGCCAGCAGCCGTAACAGGGAGAGAGATGAAAAACTGTTTTTT.

CDR3 coding DNA: TGTGCCAGCAGCATTTCTGCTACCAGGGGGCGTAATGAGCAGTTCTTC. This gives the protein CASSISATRGRNEQFF. V and J are TRBV9 and TRBJ2-1; 8 bases match TRBD1. J was trimmed by 7 bases and V by 4 bases; bases with no gene match: 13. Germline V CDR1 and CDR2: SGDLS, YYNGEE. This CDR3 is built from 16 residues.

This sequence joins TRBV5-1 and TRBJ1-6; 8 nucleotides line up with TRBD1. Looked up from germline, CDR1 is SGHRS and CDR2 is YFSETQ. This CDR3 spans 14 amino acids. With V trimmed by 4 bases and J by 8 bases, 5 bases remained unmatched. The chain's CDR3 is CASSRQGRDSPLHF. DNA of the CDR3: TGCGCCAGCAGCAGACAGGGGCGAGATTCACCCCTCCACTTT. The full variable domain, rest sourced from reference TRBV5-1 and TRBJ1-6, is KAGVTQTPRYLIKTRGQQVTLSCSPISGHRSVSWYQQTPGQGLQFLFEYFSETQRNKGNFPGRFSGRQFSNSRSEMNVSTLELGDSALYLCASSRQGRDSPLHFGNGTRLTVT.

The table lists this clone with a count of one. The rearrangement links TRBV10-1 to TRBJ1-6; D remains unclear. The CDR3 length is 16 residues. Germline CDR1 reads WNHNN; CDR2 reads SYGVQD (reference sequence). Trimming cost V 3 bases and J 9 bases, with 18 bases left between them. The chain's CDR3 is CASSEVQPLTISPLHF. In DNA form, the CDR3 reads TGCGCCAGCAGTGAAGTCCAGCCGCTAACTATTTCACCCCTCCACTTT.

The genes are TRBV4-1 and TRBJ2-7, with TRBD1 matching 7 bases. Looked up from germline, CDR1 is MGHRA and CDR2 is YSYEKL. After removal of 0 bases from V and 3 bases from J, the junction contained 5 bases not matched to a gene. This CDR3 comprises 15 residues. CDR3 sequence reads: CASSQDEGQNYEQYF. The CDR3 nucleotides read TGCGCCAGCAGCCAAGACGAGGGACAGAACTACGAGCAGTACTTC.

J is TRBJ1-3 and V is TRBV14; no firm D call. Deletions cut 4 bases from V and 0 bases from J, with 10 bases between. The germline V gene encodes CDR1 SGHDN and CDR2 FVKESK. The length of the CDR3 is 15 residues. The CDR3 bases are TGTGCCAGCAGCCGACAAAAGTACTCTGGAAACACCATATATTTT. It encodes CASSRQKYSGNTIYF.

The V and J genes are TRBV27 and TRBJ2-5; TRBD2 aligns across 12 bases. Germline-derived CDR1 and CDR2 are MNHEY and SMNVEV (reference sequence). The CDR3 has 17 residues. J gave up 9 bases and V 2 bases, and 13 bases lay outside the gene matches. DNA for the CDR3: TGTGCCAGCAGTTTAACCCAGACTAGCGGGGGCTCTAGGGCCCAGTACTTC. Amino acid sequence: CASSLTQTSGGSRAQYF.

The CDR3: CASRDTGELFF. The CDR3 nucleotides read TGTGCCAGCCGAGACACCGGGGAGCTGTTTTTT. This chain connects TRBV6-5 to TRBJ2-2; D uncertain. The V and J ends lost 8 bases and 3 bases respectively, with 4 bases between them. The CDR3 extends over 11 amino acids. Germline values: CDR1 MNHEY, CDR2 SVGAGI.

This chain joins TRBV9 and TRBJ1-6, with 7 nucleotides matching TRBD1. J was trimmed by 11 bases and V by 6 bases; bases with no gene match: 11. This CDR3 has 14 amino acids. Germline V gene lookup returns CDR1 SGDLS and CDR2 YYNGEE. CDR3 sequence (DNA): TGTGCCAGCACCCCCCGAGACAGGGTGACACCCCTCCACTTT. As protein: CASTPRDRVTPLHF. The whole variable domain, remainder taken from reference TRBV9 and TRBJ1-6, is DSGVTQTPKHLITATGQRVTLRCSPRSGDLSVYWYQQSLDQGLQFLIQYYNGEERAKGNILERFSAQQFPDLHSELNLSSLELGDSALYFCASTPRDRVTPLHFGNGTRLTVT.

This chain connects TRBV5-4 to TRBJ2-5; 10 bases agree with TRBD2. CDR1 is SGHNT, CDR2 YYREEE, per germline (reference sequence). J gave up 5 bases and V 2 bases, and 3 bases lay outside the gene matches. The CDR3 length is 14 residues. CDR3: CASSLLAGRETQYF. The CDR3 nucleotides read TGTGCCAGCAGCTTACTAGCGGGGAGGGAGACCCAGTACTTC.

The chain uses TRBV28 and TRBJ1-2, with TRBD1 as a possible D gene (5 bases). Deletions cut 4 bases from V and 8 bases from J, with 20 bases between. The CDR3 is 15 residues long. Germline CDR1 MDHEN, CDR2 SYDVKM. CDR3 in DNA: TGTGCCAGCAGTTCCACAAGGGGACTAAAAAGGGGCTACACCTTC. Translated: CASSSTRGLKRGYTF.

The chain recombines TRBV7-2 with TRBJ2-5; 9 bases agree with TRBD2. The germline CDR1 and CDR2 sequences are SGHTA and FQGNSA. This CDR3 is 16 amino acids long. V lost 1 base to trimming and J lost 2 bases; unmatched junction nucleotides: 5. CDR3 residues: CASSLVRLAGQETQYF. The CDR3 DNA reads TGTGCCAGCAGCTTAGTGAGGCTAGCGGGACAAGAGACCCAGTACTTC.